The text below deals with one T cell receptor (beta chain). How the authors handled the data: Nucleated cell number was recorded as an estimate derived from reference gene primer amplification. This table comes from immunoSEQ multiplex PCR, and its TCRdb copy is limited to in-frame clones, with some not included. V and J calls and clone size are those listed in that table; D and trimming were worked out from the DNA. In the table there are tens of thousands of clones, 75% to 90% of which are singletons. Trimming removed 3 bases at V and 7 bases at J, with 13 bases between. Per the germline V gene, CDR1 is MNHEY and CDR2 is SVGEGT. The length of the CDR3 is 14 residues. This sample stems from a study of blood T cell repertoires in COVID-19. Across the study: Donors in the United States, Italy and Spain gave samples during acute or convalescent COVID-19.

This TCR was recovered from a human donor with active COVID-19. The donor label of this sample is uncertain. The chain links TRBV6-2 or TRBV6-3 to TRBJ1-5; D ambiguous. Sequencing was performed on peripheral blood. This CDR3 reads CASSYGSERQPQHF. The CDR3 nucleotides are TGTGCCAGCAGTTATGGAAGCGAAAGGCAGCCCCAGCATTTT.